This T cell receptor (beta chain) was identified in a study of cytomegalovirus exposure and HLA in healthy donors. Study-level background: Prior work identified more than 90 million unique TCR beta sequences in some 180 million T cells. Study-level points and caveats: TCR beta V- and J-gene trimming, according to a later analysis, was linked to a missense DCLRE1C variant.

With respect to this clone: Antigen: not known.

The study ran its PCR with 60 Vbeta and 13 Jbeta primers. Sequenced by immunoSEQ multiplex PCR; TCRdb stores in-frame clones only, minus some. The table has roughly 99,000 clones, around two thirds seen once. Germline CDR1 and CDR2: LNHDA and SQIVND (reference sequence). Trimming stripped 4 bases from V and 0 bases from J, with 9 bases between. The CDR3 is 14 amino acids. The sequence came from a woman aged 40 to 50 in good health and CMV-seropositive. Sequenced material: PBMCs. The chain is built from TRBV19 and TRBJ1-1; D is unclear. DNA of the CDR3: TGTGCCAGTAGTAGTCCACATATGAACACTGAAGCTTTCTTT. Translating gives CASSSPHMNTEAFF.